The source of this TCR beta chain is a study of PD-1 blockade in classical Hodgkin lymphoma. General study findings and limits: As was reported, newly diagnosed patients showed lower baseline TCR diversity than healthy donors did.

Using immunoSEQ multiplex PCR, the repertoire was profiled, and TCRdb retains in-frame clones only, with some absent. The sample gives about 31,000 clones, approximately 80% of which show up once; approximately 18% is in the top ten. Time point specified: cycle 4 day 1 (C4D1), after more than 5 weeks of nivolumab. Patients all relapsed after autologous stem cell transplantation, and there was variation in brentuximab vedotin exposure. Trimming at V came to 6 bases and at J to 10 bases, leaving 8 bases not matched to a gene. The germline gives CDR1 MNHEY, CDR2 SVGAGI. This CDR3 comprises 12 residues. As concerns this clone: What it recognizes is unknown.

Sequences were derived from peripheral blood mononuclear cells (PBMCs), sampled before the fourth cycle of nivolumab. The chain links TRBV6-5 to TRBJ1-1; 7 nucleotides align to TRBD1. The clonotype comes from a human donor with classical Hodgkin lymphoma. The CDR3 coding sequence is TGTGCCAGCAGCGGCTACAGGGGAGCAGCTTTCTTT. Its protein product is CASSGYRGAAFF.